Below are 11 T cell receptor beta chains sequenced from a single sample in a study of T cell repertoires in cytomegalovirus infection (dated by TCRdb to between 2018 and 2021). This specimen's treatment or condition label, interpreted: in vitro stimulation with specific CMV peptide epitopes to enrich CMV-specific T cells. Antigen specificity for these receptors is unknown. Sequencing instrument: Illumina HiSeq 1500. In-frame beta chains were kept once TCRdb had trimmed the public reads at Q25 with fastp and called clones with MiXCR. Here each entry gathers all rows of one CDR3 protein and keeps the most common genes and DNA. This sample comprises some 590,000 distinct CDR3 sequences, about 39% of them detected only once. The top ten clones comprise 48% of the sample. Source: cultured PBMCs, taken from culture after CMV antigen stimulation. These receptors were taken from a human donor in good health (CMV status not recorded). Some clones in this sample may be carry-over from other donors' samples.

This clonotype appeared a few times. J is TRBJ2-3 and V is TRBV11-1; weak D call: TRBD1 (6 bases). The CDR3 extends over 16 amino acids. The germline CDR1 and CDR2 sequences are SGHAT and FQDESV (reference sequence). The V and J ends lost 2 bases and 0 bases respectively, with 12 bases between them. The CDR3 loop is CASSLRQAASTDTQYF. The CDR3 DNA reads TGTGCCAGCAGCTTAAGACAGGCAGCTAGCACAGATACGCAGTATTTT.

The J gene is TRBJ1-2, the V gene TRBV12-3 or TRBV12-4; no reliable D call. This CDR3 is built from 13 residues. Trimming shortened V by 3 bases and J by 8 bases, and 13 bases separated the two germline ends. DNA for the CDR3: TGTGCCAGCAGTTTTATGGCAGGCGAAGGCTACACCTTC. It codes for CASSFMAGEGYTF.

This clonotype was found once. The V gene is TRBV7-6, the J gene TRBJ2-2, with D perhaps matching TRBD2 (7 bases). The CDR3 spans 16 residues. Trimming shortened V by 5 bases and J by 6 bases, and 19 bases separated the two germline ends. Looked up from germline, CDR1 is SGHVS and CDR2 is FNYEAQ. CDR3 sequence (DNA): TGTGCCAGCAGCCCCTGGGGGGGGGGCGAATCCGGGGAGCTGTTTTTT. Translating gives CASSPWGGGESGELFF.

CDR3 residues: CASSFAGRPETQYF. For the CDR3, the DNA is TGTGCCAGCAGCTTCGCGGGGCGCCCAGAGACCCAGTACTTC. The chain has TRBV11-2 and TRBJ2-5; possible D gene TRBD2, 6 bases. V lost 3 bases and J lost 4, with 12 bases in between. The CDR3 length is 14 residues. CDR1 is SGHAT, CDR2 FQNNGV, per germline.

This chain uses TRBV4-3 with TRBJ1-6; D gene unclear. Germline V lookup: CDR1 LGHNA, CDR2 YSLEER. V was cut by 2 bases and J by 8 bases, with 19 bases left in between. The CDR3 contains 17 residues. DNA of the CDR3: TGCGCCAGCAGCCAAACCCCTGCGTTAATTCCTGATTCACCCCTCCACTTT. It translates to CASSQTPALIPDSPLHF.

The chain couples TRBV7-2 to TRBJ2-3; 7 bases match TRBD2. Germline lookup yields CDR1 SGHTA and CDR2 FQGNSA. This CDR3 comprises 13 residues. The J segment lost 6 bases and the V segment lost 5 bases, leaving 5 bases of the junction unmatched. The CDR3 region is CASSPRTRDTQYF. The CDR3 DNA is TGTGCCAGCAGCCCAAGGACTAGGGATACGCAGTATTTT.

The chain couples TRBV6-1 to TRBJ1-5; D is unresolved. Germline V gene sequence: CDR1 MNHNS, CDR2 SASEGT. The CDR3 is made up of 14 amino acids. V lost 3 bases, J lost 5 bases, and 11 bases lay in between. The DNA for the CDR3 is TGTGCCAGCAGTGAGGGTCCAGTCTATCAGCCCCAGCATTTT. Translation gives CASSEGPVYQPQHF.

The chain links TRBV2 to TRBJ1-2, with D possibly matching TRBD1 (6 bases). This CDR3 has 15 amino acids. CDR1 and CDR2 from the germline V gene are SNHLY and FYNNEI. V lost 6 bases, J lost 2 bases, and 16 bases lay in between. CDR3 protein: CASSVIGQTNYGYTF. For the CDR3, the DNA is TGTGCCAGCAGCGTAATTGGACAGACCAACTATGGCTACACCTTC.

The CDR3 here is CSVNRGGETQYF. The DNA for the CDR3 is TGCAGCGTTAACAGGGGCGGCGAGACCCAGTACTTC. The chain employs TRBV29-1 and TRBJ2-5, with 7 bases matching TRBD1. V lost 5 bases and J lost 5; bases outside the gene matches: 5. CDR3 length: 12 amino acids. Germline V gives CDR1 SQVTM, CDR2 ANQGSEA.

This clonotype was seen a few times. A much larger clone lies one base from this, so it may be a read error. V is TRBV7-8 and J is TRBJ2-3, with D hard to call. Between the trimmed V and J ends, which lost 3 bases and 1 base, there was a span of 5 bases. The CDR3 loop spans 13 amino acids. CDR1 and CDR2 from the germline V gene are SGHVS and FQNEAQ. For the CDR3, the DNA is TGTGCCAGCAGCTTTCACGGCACAGATACGCAGTATTTT. Translated, it gives CASSFHGTDTQYF.

A note on this clonotype: A junction end diverges from the germline sequence, so it may reflect a read error. The chain has TRBV5-3 and TRBJ2-2; the D is unclear. TRBV5-3 carries the ORF label, with uncertain function. The CDR3 has 13 residues. CDR3 loop: CASSFMNTGELFF. The CDR3 DNA reads as TGTGCCAGCAGCTTCATGAACACCGGGGAGCTGTTTTTT.